The 5 T cell receptor beta chains listed next were all sequenced from one sample in a study of OX40 agonist ivuxolimab in advanced cancers. Library preparation employed the immunoSEQ multiplex PCR assay. TCRdb limited this immuneACCESS table to in-frame rearrangements with V and J called. A share of clones is missing; checked studies link under half to unresolved V genes, and the rest is unexplained. Within this sample are fewer than 90,000 clones, with 65% to 90% of them counted one time only. Of the sample, 2.5% to 3.5% is held by the ten largest clones. Sequenced here: CD4+ or CD8+ T cells sorted from blood, sampled in a trial of the OX40 agonist ivuxolimab. The receptors were sampled from an adult with an advanced solid tumor such as melanoma, head and neck, liver or kidney cancer.

The chain uses TRBV10-2 and TRBJ1-3; D remains unclear. V was pared by 2 bases and J by 7 bases, with 3 bases between. Germline V lookup: CDR1 WSHSY, CDR2 SAAADI. The CDR3 is 11 amino acids. In DNA form, the CDR3 reads TGCGCCAGCAGTGAGCGCAACACCATATATTTT. It yields the protein CASSERNTIYF.

The chain couples TRBV19 to TRBJ2-5; 11 positions agree with TRBD2. CDR1 LNHDA and CDR2 SQIVND come from the germline V gene (reference sequence). The trim removed 5 bases at V and 4 bases at J, leaving 12 bases unmatched. CDR3 length: 17 amino acids. CDR3 sequence: CASSVSLAGGVTETQYF. CDR3 DNA sequence: TGTGCCAGTAGTGTATCGCTAGCGGGAGGCGTGACAGAGACCCAGTACTTC.

The chain couples TRBV14 to TRBJ2-1, with TRBD2 matching over 14 bases. The CDR3 extends over 21 amino acids. The J segment lost 6 bases and the V segment lost 7 bases, leaving 23 bases of the junction unmatched. CDR1 is SGHDN and CDR2 is FVKESK in the germline V gene. CDR3 nucleotides: TGTGCCAGCACCCGGGGGTCTGGACTAGCGGGAGGTCGGACTAAGCGCAATGAGCAGTTCTTC. This encodes CASTRGSGLAGGRTKRNEQFF.

This sequence joins TRBV18 and TRBJ2-7; D is uncertain. V was clipped by 2 bases and J by 5 bases, with 16 bases between them. The CDR3 extends over 15 amino acids. Germline CDR1 and CDR2: KGHSH and LQKENI. CDR3 sequence reads: CASSPIMGSPNEQYF. The CDR3 region has the DNA TGTGCCAGCTCACCAATTATGGGTAGCCCCAACGAGCAGTACTTC.

The chain links TRBV27 to TRBJ1-1; maybe TRBD1 (5 bases). In germline, CDR1 is MNHEY, CDR2 SMNVEV (reference sequence). The CDR3 totals 12 residues. V dropped 8 bases and J dropped 8 bases, with 15 bases sitting between them. CDR3 nucleotides: TGTGCCAGCCGGGGACCGCTAAAAGAAGCTTTCTTT. Translated: CASRGPLKEAFF.